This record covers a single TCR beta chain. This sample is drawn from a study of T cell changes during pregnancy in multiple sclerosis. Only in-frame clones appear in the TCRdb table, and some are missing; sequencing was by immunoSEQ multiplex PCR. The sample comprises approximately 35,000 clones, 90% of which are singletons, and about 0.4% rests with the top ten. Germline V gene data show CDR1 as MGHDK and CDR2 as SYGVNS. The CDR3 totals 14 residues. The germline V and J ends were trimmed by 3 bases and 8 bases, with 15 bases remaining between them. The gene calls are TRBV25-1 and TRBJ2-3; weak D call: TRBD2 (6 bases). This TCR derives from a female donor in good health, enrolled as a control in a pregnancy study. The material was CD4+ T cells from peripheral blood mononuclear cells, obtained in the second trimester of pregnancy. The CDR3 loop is CASSDQGLRGTQYF. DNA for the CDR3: TGTGCCAGCAGTGACCAGGGTTTGCGGGGTACGCAGTATTTT.